This T cell receptor (beta chain) was profiled in a study of T-cell memory formation after mild COVID-19. Study as a whole: Each donor largely had its own TCR clusters. Study-level findings and limits: Of the contracting clones, CD4+ ones lay mainly in CM and EM, and CD8+ ones in EMRA. The study detected some responding clones in pre-infection memory, suggesting cross-reactive memory joined. A second wave expanding day 15 to 37 was CD4+-biased; contracting clones were balanced.

The germline V and J ends were trimmed by 0 bases and 4 bases, with 11 bases remaining between them. This CDR3 contains 15 residues. From germline, CDR1 is SGHRS and CDR2 YFSETQ. TCRdb analysed the 5' RACE reads with MiXCR anew, one entry per CDR3 protein. This sample has under 700,000 distinct CDR3 sequences; roughly 20% occur once, and the top ten carry roughly an eighth. Points on this clonotype: Its specificity is unknown.

This TCR was sampled from an adult woman who had mild COVID-19 (a few samples of this study predate the infection). Cell type and time point are not known. The chain recombines TRBV5-1 with TRBJ2-1, with D possibly matching TRBD1 (6 bases). Sequencing was done on a sample of PBMCs or a T cell subset sorted from them (not recorded which). CDR3: CASSLDLGQYNEQFF. DNA for the CDR3: TGCGCCAGCAGCTTGGACCTTGGACAGTACAATGAGCAGTTCTTC. Full variable domain (missing parts from reference TRBV5-1 and TRBJ2-1): KAGVTQTPRYLIKTRGQQVTLSCSPISGHRSVSWYQQTPGQGLQFLFEYFSETQRNKGNFPGRFSGRQFSNSRSEMNVSTLELGDSALYLCASSLDLGQYNEQFFGPGTRLTVL.